Each of the 16 T cell receptor beta chains below was sequenced from the same sample in a study of response to subunit inactivated influenza vaccine. One entry per CDR3 protein results from TCRdb running MiXCR on the RT-PCR reads. The sample records about 610,000 distinct CDR3 sequences, around 15% being singletons. This specimen was PBMCs from blood, taken 12 days after vaccination. These receptors all stem from a man in his fifties or sixties who received an inactivated influenza vaccine.

This clonotype showed up just a few times. The rearrangement links TRBV9 to TRBJ2-7, with 7 bases lining up with TRBD2. Unmatched junction bases numbered 10, after V lost 0 bases and J lost 7 bases. The CDR3 length is 15 residues. Germline values: CDR1 SGDLS, CDR2 YYNGEE. In DNA form, the CDR3 reads TGTGCCAGCAGCGTAGAGGGAGGGAGGTCGGGAGAGCAGTACTTC. Its translation: CASSVEGGRSGEQYF.

As regards this clonotype: Relative to the germline gene, one junction end is altered; a read error may explain this. The chain carries TRBV7-7 and TRBJ2-5; the D call may be TRBD1 or TRBD2 (6 bases each). The CDR3 has 16 amino acids. Germline CDR1 reads SSHAT; CDR2 reads FNYEAQ (reference sequence). The CDR3 loop reads CASSPGGGPPQETQYF. CDR3 coding DNA: TGTGCTAGCAGCCCCGGGGGCGGGCCCCCCCAAGAGACCCAGTACTTC. Complete variable domain (other parts from reference TRBV7-7 and TRBJ2-5): GAGVSQSPRYKVTKRGQDVTLRCDPISSHATLYWYQQALGQGPEFLTYFNYEAQPDKSGLPSDRFSAERPEGSISTLTIQRTEQRDSAMYRCASSPGGGPPQETQYFGPGTRLLVL.

A few counts support this clonotype. The chain uses TRBV4-1 and TRBJ2-7, with D tentatively TRBD2 (6 bases). Germline CDR1 is MGHRA and CDR2 is YSYEKL. The CDR3 consists of 14 residues. With 3 bases removed from V and 3 bases from J, the gap between germline ends came to 12 bases. The CDR3 region is CASSQVGRNYEQYF. The CDR3 DNA is TGCGCCAGCAGCCAGGTAGGGAGGAACTACGAGCAGTACTTC.

This clonotype occurred a few times. V is TRBV10-3 and J is TRBJ1-6; 10 bases map to TRBD1. Germline CDR1 reads ENHRY; CDR2 reads SYGVKD. J was trimmed by 8 bases and V by 8 bases; bases with no gene match: 6. The CDR3 has 14 amino acids. The DNA of the CDR3 is TGTGCCATCCGCCCTGGGACAGGGGATTCACCCCTCCACTTT. It encodes CAIRPGTGDSPLHF.

This clonotype was seen more than once but under ten times. The chain employs TRBV10-3 and TRBJ2-7, with D possibly TRBD1 on 6 matching bases. Trimming stripped 2 bases from V and 5 bases from J, with 10 bases between. This CDR3 spans 13 amino acids. In germline, CDR1 is ENHRY, CDR2 SYGVKD. The CDR3 DNA is TGTGCCATCAGTGAGAGGACAGCAGACGAGCAGTACTTC. Amino acid sequence: CAISERTADEQYF.

The chain has TRBV7-2 and TRBJ2-7, with a weak D call TRBD2 (5 bases). There are 15 residues in the CDR3. Germline V gene sequence: CDR1 SGHTA, CDR2 FQGNSA. V dropped 3 bases and J dropped 3 bases, with 15 bases sitting between them. CDR3 sequence: CASSFYQLGSYEQYF. The DNA of the CDR3 is TGTGCCAGCAGCTTCTATCAACTAGGAAGCTACGAGCAGTACTTC.

This clonotype was counted at least ten times. The V gene is TRBV7-9, the J gene TRBJ2-7, with D possibly being TRBD2 (6 bases). V was clipped by 5 bases and J by 7 bases, with 15 bases between them. The germline gives CDR1 SEHNR, CDR2 FQNEAQ (reference sequence). The length of the CDR3 is 13 residues. CDR3 bases: TGTGCCAGCAGCGTCCCGGGAGCGGAGGAGCAGTACTTC. It specifies CASSVPGAEEQYF.

This clonotype showed up just a few times. The chain joins TRBV12-3 or TRBV12-4 to TRBJ2-3, with D maybe TRBD1 (7 bases). Between the trimmed V and J ends, which lost 6 bases and 8 bases, there was a span of 15 bases. CDR3 length: 13 amino acids. The CDR3 region has the DNA TGTGCCAGCAGATTTAACAGGGGAGGTACGCAGTATTTT. Residues: CASRFNRGGTQYF.

In its sample, this clonotype was seen a few times. V usage is TRBV7-9 and J usage is TRBJ2-7, with 10 bases lining up with TRBD1. Germline V gene sequence: CDR1 SEHNR, CDR2 FQNEAQ (reference sequence). The CDR3 extends over 14 amino acids. J gave up 5 bases and V 5 bases, and 6 bases lay outside the gene matches. The CDR3 protein is CASSPWDRGNEQYF. CDR3 in DNA: TGTGCCAGCAGCCCCTGGGACAGGGGAAACGAGCAGTACTTC.

This clonotype was seen only a few times. The chain joins TRBV6-1 to TRBJ1-3; 7 nucleotides line up with TRBD1. Per the germline V gene, CDR1 is MNHNS and CDR2 is SASEGT. The trim removed 6 bases at V and 4 bases at J, leaving 9 bases unmatched. This CDR3 comprises 15 residues. The CDR3 nucleotides are TGTGCCAGCAGAGCCGACAGGGCCCTCGGAAACACCATATATTTT. Its protein is CASRADRALGNTIYF.

This clonotype was seen a few times. The rearrangement links TRBV24-1 to TRBJ2-2, with 7 bases lining up with TRBD1. CDR1 is KGHDR and CDR2 is SFDVKD in the germline V gene. J lost 3 bases, V lost 1 base, and 4 bases had no gene match. The length of the CDR3 is 16 residues. In DNA form, the CDR3 reads TGTGCCACCAGTGATTTCAAGGGGGCCGACACCGGGGAGCTGTTTTTT. This codes for CATSDFKGADTGELFF.

This clonotype showed up just a few times. This chain links TRBV10-3 with TRBJ2-5; D might be TRBD1 (6 bases). Deletions cut 2 bases from V and 5 bases from J, with 27 bases between. CDR3 length: 19 residues. The germline V gene has CDR1 ENHRY and CDR2 SYGVKD. CDR3 in amino acids: CAISEKGTTLRGRGETQYF. The CDR3 bases are TGTGCCATCAGTGAGAAAGGGACAACTCTCCGGGGTCGGGGTGAGACCCAGTACTTC.

This clonotype was found many times. The chain links TRBV11-2 to TRBJ1-1; 7 bases fit TRBD1. The ends lost 2 bases at V and 0 bases at J; junction bases unmatched: 6. Germline V gene data show CDR1 as SGHAT and CDR2 as FQNNGV. This CDR3 contains 16 residues. In nucleotides, the CDR3 is TGTGCCAGCAGCTTAACGACAGGGTACATGAACACTGAAGCTTTCTTT. Translating gives CASSLTTGYMNTEAFF.

The chain joins TRBV6-6 to TRBJ2-5, with D perhaps TRBD2 (5 bases). The V gene lost 7 bases and the J gene lost 7 bases, with 16 bases spanning the gap. Germline V gives CDR1 MNHNY, CDR2 SVGAGI (reference sequence). CDR3 length: 13 amino acids. The CDR3 coding sequence is TGTGCCAGCATAGCGTCAGGCCTCAGGACCCAGTACTTC. This codes for CASIASGLRTQYF.

This clonotype has more than one count but fewer than ten. V and J are TRBV15 and TRBJ2-1; no clear D gene. Germline V gene sequence: CDR1 LNHNV, CDR2 YYDKDF (reference sequence). This CDR3 is built from 15 residues. V was cut by 1 base and J by 5 bases, with 12 bases left in between. The CDR3 here is CATSRGGLRNNEQFF. The CDR3 DNA follows: TGTGCCACCAGCAGAGGGGGTCTTAGAAACAATGAGCAGTTCTTC.

V and J are TRBV7-2 and TRBJ1-5; 9 bases align to TRBD1. J gave up 1 base and V 3 bases, and 4 bases lay outside the gene matches. CDR1 is SGHTA and CDR2 is FQGNSA in the germline V gene. The CDR3 spans 16 residues. For the CDR3, the DNA is TGTGCCAGCAGCTTCGGACAGGGGCTGAGCAATCAGCCCCAGCATTTT. Protein sequence: CASSFGQGLSNQPQHF.